This T cell receptor beta chain was identified in a study of blood T cell repertoires in COVID-19. For the study at large: Samples came from the United States, Italy and Spain, spanning acute and convalescent COVID-19. T cells, B-cell-depleted T cells, or PBMCs provided the cDNA or gDNA that served as material.

This clone has just one count. The data were produced by immunoSEQ multiplex PCR, yet TCRdb's version contains in-frame clones alone and is incomplete. Among some 700,000 clones, approximately 90% were seen once, and the ten largest hold around 0.3%. This CDR3 is 14 amino acids long. Germline loops: CDR1 MGHRA, CDR2 YSYEKL. V was cut by 3 bases and J by 3 bases, with 9 bases left in between. This chain joins TRBV4-1 and TRBJ1-5; possibly TRBD1 for D (6 bases). The clonotype comes from a young woman with acute or convalescent COVID-19. Sample: peripheral blood. This CDR3 reads CASSQGADNQPQHF. The CDR3 bases are TGCGCCAGCAGCCAGGGGGCTGACAATCAGCCCCAGCATTTT.